Listed below are T cell receptor beta chains from one sample, sequenced in a study of blood T cells in healthy people across ages. TCRdb used MiXCR to reprocess the 5' RACE reads, holding one entry per CDR3 protein. The sample holds fewer than 600,000 distinct CDR3 sequences, about 25% seen once. A further study also used this sample, focusing on T cells of mothers and their children.

Material: blood. The receptors come from a boy between 2 and 10 years old in good health. Each CDR3 is given with its conserved first and last residue. The D gene is left open where the match is weak. Some rows mark clone size as missing; the rest say once, few, many or name a class of expanded clone.

d_call clone_size j_call v_call cdr3_nt cdr3_aa
- few TRBJ1-2 TRBV15 TGTGCCACCAGCAGCGGCACAGGGTCGGGGGGCTATGGCTACACCTTC CATSSGTGSGGYGYTF
- - TRBJ2-5 TRBV20-1 TGCAGTGCTAGGACCGGGAAAACGGAGACCCAGTACTTC CSARTGKTETQYF
TRBD2 few TRBJ2-7 TRBV20-1 TGCAGTGCTAGCGGGCTAGCGGGAGGGTACTCCTACGAGCAGTACTTC CSASGLAGGYSYEQYF
- - TRBJ2-3 TRBV27 TGTGCCAGCAGTTACCGGGACCCCACAGATACGCAGTATTTT CASSYRDPTDTQYF
- - TRBJ2-7 TRBV9 TGTGCCAGCAGCGTAGGATGGCAGAGCGCCTACGAGCAGTACTTC CASSVGWQSAYEQYF
- - TRBJ2-1 TRBV12-3/TRBV12-4 TGTGCCAGCAGTTTCTCCCTTTCTACTACAGGGATACTTTACAATGAGCAGTTCTTC CASSFSLSTTGILYNEQFF
TRBD1 few TRBJ1-1 TRBV29-1 TGCAGCGTCTTGGGACAGCTGAACACTGAAGCTTTCTTT CSVLGQLNTEAFF
- few TRBJ2-1 TRBV7-6 TGTGCCAGCAGCTTAGCCTTGGAGGGGCATGAGCAGTTCTTC CASSLALEGHEQFF
TRBD1 few TRBJ2-1 TRBV24-1 TGTGCCACCAGTGATTTGCGACAGGGTGAGCAGTTCTTC CATSDLRQGEQFF
TRBD2 - TRBJ2-3 TRBV7-2 TGTGCCAGCAGCCGGACTAGCGGGGCAGATACGCAGTATTTT CASSRTSGADTQYF
TRBD2 - TRBJ2-1 TRBV2 TGTGCCAGCAGTAAACTAGCGGGGGGGCCTGGTGAGCAGTTCTTC CASSKLAGGPGEQFF